Below, 30 T cell receptor beta chains from the same sample are listed, as sequenced in a study of blood T cell repertoires in COVID-19. Here immunoSEQ multiplex PCR was the method, and the copy in TCRdb shows in-frame clones only, minus some. The sample has about 360,000 clones; more than 65% are singletons. Sequenced sample: peripheral blood. These receptors all come from a human donor with acute or convalescent COVID-19. The donor label of this sample is uncertain.

The chain combines TRBV5-6 with TRBJ2-1; TRBD2 matches 9 bases. The CDR3 loop spans 17 amino acids. CDR1 and CDR2 (germline): SGHDT, YYEEEE. Trimming at V came to 0 bases and at J to 5 bases, leaving 9 bases not matched to a gene. CDR3 residues: CASSLDPGTSFDNEQFF. The DNA of the CDR3 is TGTGCCAGCAGCTTGGACCCCGGGACTAGCTTTGACAATGAGCAGTTCTTC.

The chain joins TRBV5-1 to TRBJ2-1; 10 nucleotides align to TRBD2. Trimming at V came to 2 bases and at J to 5 bases, leaving 1 base not matched to a gene. Germline CDR1 SGHRS, CDR2 YFSETQ. The CDR3 is 14 amino acids. The CDR3 protein is CASSLTSGNNEQFF. CDR3 in DNA: TGCGCCAGCAGCTTAACTAGCGGGAACAATGAGCAGTTCTTC. Drawing the rest from reference TRBV5-1 and TRBJ2-1, the complete variable domain is KAGVTQTPRYLIKTRGQQVTLSCSPISGHRSVSWYQQTPGQGLQFLFEYFSETQRNKGNFPGRFSGRQFSNSRSEMNVSTLELGDSALYLCASSLTSGNNEQFFGPGTRLTVL.

V and J are TRBV5-1 and TRBJ1-3; TRBD1 matches at 9 bases. This CDR3 has 15 amino acids. Germline lookup yields CDR1 SGHRS and CDR2 YFSETQ. The trim removed 2 bases at V and 5 bases at J, leaving 5 bases unmatched. The CDR3 region has the DNA TGCGCCAGCAGCTTAGCACAGGGGGCGAGAAACACCATATATTTT. Translating it yields CASSLAQGARNTIYF.

Here the CDR3 reads CASARASYNEQFF. Here the CDR3 DNA reads TGTGCCAGCGCGCGCGCCTCCTACAATGAGCAGTTCTTC. V and J are TRBV14 and TRBJ2-1; D is unresolved. The CDR3 consists of 13 residues. V lost 8 bases and J lost 0, with 8 bases in between. Germline V lookup: CDR1 SGHDN, CDR2 FVKESK.

This clone has more than one count but fewer than ten. The chain carries TRBV7-6 and TRBJ2-1, with a tentative D call TRBD1 (5 bases). V was clipped by 2 bases and J by 9 bases, with 17 bases between them. The CDR3 spans 15 residues. Per the germline V gene, CDR1 is SGHVS and CDR2 is FNYEAQ. CDR3 sequence: CASSLRSGSMSEQFF. The DNA for the CDR3 is TGTGCCAGCAGCTTAAGGTCAGGGTCGATGAGTGAGCAGTTCTTC.

The genes are TRBV7-9 and TRBJ1-4, with 7 bases lining up with TRBD1. The ends lost 3 bases at V and 10 bases at J; junction bases unmatched: 14. Germline V gene data show CDR1 as SEHNR and CDR2 as FQNEAQ (reference sequence). The CDR3 extends over 16 amino acids. Here the CDR3 reads CASSFSRQGDLLKLFF. In DNA, the CDR3 is TGTGCCAGCAGCTTTTCAAGACAGGGTGATCTTCTAAAACTGTTTTTT.

This chain links TRBV28 with TRBJ1-3; tentatively, D is TRBD1 (5 bases). V was shortened by 6 bases and J by 4 bases, with 10 bases between the two germline ends. The germline gives CDR1 MDHEN, CDR2 SYDVKM. The CDR3 is 13 amino acids. The CDR3 DNA sequence: TGTGCCAGCAGAGTTGGACAAGGAAACACCATATATTTT. Its protein product is CASRVGQGNTIYF.

The rearrangement joins TRBV27 to TRBJ1-1; 7 bases are a match to TRBD1. Germline V gene sequence: CDR1 MNHEY, CDR2 SMNVEV (reference sequence). The CDR3 has 14 residues. V lost 5 bases to trimming and J lost 6 bases; unmatched junction nucleotides: 9. The CDR3 loop is CASSLDREGAEAFF. CDR3 DNA sequence: TGTGCCAGCAGTCTCGACAGGGAAGGCGCTGAAGCTTTCTTT.

The chain links TRBV6-4 to TRBJ2-3; TRBD1 matches at 11 bases. The CDR3 runs to 15 residues. Germline V gives CDR1 MRHNA, CDR2 SNTAGT. V dropped 5 bases and J dropped 2; count of bases not matched to a gene: 3. CDR3 region: CASSSDRGLTDTQYF. DNA of the CDR3: TGTGCCAGCAGTTCGGACAGGGGGCTCACAGATACGCAGTATTTT.

This clone has more than one count but fewer than ten. V and J are TRBV7-2 and TRBJ1-1; a possible D gene is TRBD1 (6 bases). V was trimmed by 1 base and J by 5 bases, leaving 14 bases between them. Per the germline V gene, CDR1 is SGHTA and CDR2 is FQGNSA. The CDR3 consists of 15 residues. CDR3 residues: CASSLGRSRGTEAFF. Written as DNA, the CDR3 is TGTGCCAGCAGCTTAGGCCGCTCGAGGGGGACTGAAGCTTTCTTT. Using reference TRBV7-2 and TRBJ1-1 for the parts outside the CDR3, the full variable domain is GAGVSQSPSNKVTEKGKDVELRCDPISGHTALYWYRQSLGQGLEFLIYFQGNSAPDKSGLPSDRFSAERTGGSVSTLTIQRTQQEDSAVYLCASSLGRSRGTEAFFGQGTRLTVV.

This chain joins TRBV27 and TRBJ2-1, with 8 bases that match TRBD1. V lost 5 bases, J lost 6 bases, and 12 bases stayed unmatched. CDR1 MNHEY and CDR2 SMNVEV come from the germline V gene (reference sequence). This CDR3 is 16 amino acids long. The CDR3 loop reads CASSVLRGRPLNEQFF. The CDR3 DNA reads as TGTGCCAGCAGTGTCCTCAGGGGGCGTCCTCTCAATGAGCAGTTCTTC.

The chain links TRBV3-1 (or the pseudogene TRBV3-2) to TRBJ2-1, with TRBD2 identical over 10 bases. Germline CDR1 is LGHDT and CDR2 is YNNKEL (reference sequence). The CDR3 has 15 residues. V lost 4 bases, J lost 8 bases, and 8 bases stayed unmatched. The chain's CDR3 is CASSLLAGGKDEQFF. The CDR3 nucleotides read TGTGCCAGCAGCCTTTTAGCGGGGGGAAAAGATGAGCAGTTCTTC.

The J gene is TRBJ2-5, the V gene TRBV23-1; tentatively, D is TRBD2 (7 bases). TRBV23-1 is annotated as an ORF whose role is uncertain. Trimming stripped 0 bases from V and 4 bases from J, with 21 bases between. The CDR3 has 18 residues. CDR3 nucleotides: TGCGCCAGCAGTCAATCGTTGGGGAGGGGGACCCCAAGAGAGACCCAGTACTTC. Translation gives CASSQSLGRGTPRETQYF.

This rearrangement joins TRBV19 to TRBJ1-1; no clear D gene. The ends were cut back, 3 bases at V and 2 bases at J, with 10 bases in the middle. CDR1 LNHDA and CDR2 SQIVND come from the germline V gene (reference sequence). This CDR3 has 14 amino acids. CDR3 amino acids: CASSISVTNTEAFF. Written as DNA, the CDR3 is TGTGCCAGTAGTATTTCCGTTACAAACACTGAAGCTTTCTTT.

The gene calls are TRBV24-1 and TRBJ1-1, with 8 bases lining up with TRBD1. Germline loops: CDR1 KGHDR, CDR2 SFDVKD. CDR3 length equals 15 residues. Losses at the gene ends were 7 bases for V and 1 base for J; bases not matched to a gene: 7. CDR3 bases: TGTGCCACCAGGGACACGGGACAGGAGAACACTGAAGCTTTCTTT. The encoded protein is CATRDTGQENTEAFF.

This chain uses TRBV29-1 with TRBJ2-7, with 10 positions matching TRBD2. The CDR3 totals 13 residues. Trimming removed 4 bases from V and 3 bases from J; junction bases left unmatched: 3. Germline assignment: CDR1 SQVTM and CDR2 ANQGSEA. As DNA, the CDR3 is TGCAGCGTTGTACTAGCGGGATACTACGAGCAGTACTTC. Translated, it gives CSVVLAGYYEQYF.

Remarks on this clone: This sample includes further DNA sequences coding for the same CDR3. The chain joins TRBV28 to TRBJ1-1; possible D gene TRBD1, 5 bases. This CDR3 has 13 amino acids. V was pared by 1 base and J by 6 bases, with 9 bases between. CDR1 MDHEN and CDR2 SYDVKM come from the germline V gene. For the CDR3, the DNA is TGTGCCAGCAGTTTATCCGGGGGTGCTGAAGCTTTCTTT. Translated: CASSLSGGAEAFF. Filled out from reference TRBV28 and TRBJ1-1, the complete variable domain reads DVKVTQSSRYLVKRTGEKVFLECVQDMDHENMFWYRQDPGLGLRLIYFSYDVKMKEKGDIPEGYSVSREKKERFSLILESASTNQTSMYLCASSLSGGAEAFFGQGTRLTVV.

The CDR3 loop reads CASISRATEAFF. The CDR3, as DNA: TGTGCCAGCATAAGCCGTGCGACTGAAGCTTTCTTT. The chain couples TRBV28 to TRBJ1-1; D not resolved. The germline V gene encodes CDR1 MDHEN and CDR2 SYDVKM. The CDR3 consists of 12 residues. V was cut by 7 bases and J by 5 bases, with 11 bases left in between.

The genes are TRBV9 and TRBJ2-7; perhaps TRBD2 as D (6 bases). This CDR3 spans 15 amino acids. CDR1 and CDR2 from the germline V gene are SGDLS and YYNGEE. The V end lost 0 bases, the J end lost 3 bases, and 13 bases lay between the germline ends. CDR3 nucleotide sequence: TGTGCCAGCAGCGTAGACGGGGGAGGACGCTACGAGCAGTACTTC. Encoded protein: CASSVDGGGRYEQYF. Based on the CDR3 plus reference TRBV9 and TRBJ2-7, the full variable domain is DSGVTQTPKHLITATGQRVTLRCSPRSGDLSVYWYQQSLDQGLQFLIQYYNGEERAKGNILERFSAQQFPDLHSELNLSSLELGDSALYFCASSVDGGGRYEQYFGPGTRLTVT.

This clone was seen only a few times. The chain uses TRBV7-6 and TRBJ1-1, with D maybe TRBD1 (6 bases). Trimming shortened V by 1 base and J by 2 bases, and 11 bases separated the two germline ends. Looked up from germline, CDR1 is SGHVS and CDR2 is FNYEAQ. There are 15 residues in the CDR3. This CDR3 is CASSLVRGANTEAFF. As DNA, the CDR3 is TGTGCCAGCAGCTTAGTCAGGGGCGCTAACACTGAAGCTTTCTTT. Combining the CDR3 with reference TRBV7-6 and TRBJ1-1 gives the whole variable domain GAGVSQSPRYKVTKRGQDVALRCDPISGHVSLYWYRQALGQGPEFLTYFNYEAQQDKSGLPNDRFSAERPEGSISTLTIQRTEQRDSAMYRCASSLVRGANTEAFFGQGTRLTVV.

The genes are TRBV19 and TRBJ2-7; 7 bases map to TRBD2. After removal of 6 bases from V and 2 bases from J, the junction contained 10 bases not matched to a gene. Per the germline V gene, CDR1 is LNHDA and CDR2 is SQIVND (reference sequence). The CDR3 sequence is 15 residues long. Here the CDR3 reads CASRAAGEGAYEQYF. The DNA of the CDR3 is TGTGCCAGTAGGGCGGCGGGAGAAGGTGCCTACGAGCAGTACTTC.

The chain uses TRBV18 and TRBJ1-6; no reliable D call. This CDR3 is built from 17 residues. V lost 3 bases and J lost 8, with 20 bases in between. CDR1 is KGHSH and CDR2 is LQKENI in the germline V gene. CDR3 nucleotide sequence: TGTGCCAGCTCACCCTTACCCGGCCCCGGTCGGGATTCACCCCTCCACTTT. This sequence encodes CASSPLPGPGRDSPLHF.

This chain's CDR3 is CSVEGDGGSYEQYF. CDR3 in DNA: TGCAGCGTTGAAGGGGACGGGGGAAGTTACGAGCAGTACTTC. The chain links TRBV29-1 to TRBJ2-7; D is perhaps TRBD2 (6 bases). Trimming took 1 base from V and 4 from J, leaving 14 bases between them. The CDR3 totals 14 residues. CDR1 is SQVTM and CDR2 is ANQGSEA in the germline V gene.

This chain joins TRBV28 and TRBJ1-2; D gene uncertain. This CDR3 is built from 15 residues. Looked up from germline, CDR1 is MDHEN and CDR2 is SYDVKM. The V gene lost 0 bases and the J gene lost 3 bases, with 11 bases spanning the gap. The CDR3 loop is CASSLWSRGDYGYTF. The CDR3 nucleotides are TGTGCCAGCAGTTTATGGTCCCGGGGAGACTATGGCTACACCTTC.

This clone appeared a few times. This sequence joins TRBV27 and TRBJ1-4, with D perhaps TRBD1 (5 bases). Germline assignment: CDR1 MNHEY and CDR2 SMNVEV (reference sequence). Trimming cost V 3 bases and J 8 bases, with 13 bases left between them. This CDR3 is built from 14 residues. CDR3 residues: CASSFGASEEKLFF. The CDR3 DNA follows: TGTGCCAGCAGTTTTGGGGCTTCGGAAGAAAAACTGTTTTTT.

The chain uses TRBV11-3 and TRBJ2-1, with 14 bases aligning to TRBD2. From germline, CDR1 is SGHNT and CDR2 YENEEA. This CDR3 is built from 16 residues. V lost 4 bases, J lost 9 bases, and 8 bases stayed unmatched. In DNA, the CDR3 is TGTGCCAGCAGCTCCTCCGGGACTAGCGGGAGTGGTGAGCAGTTCTTC. Residues: CASSSSGTSGSGEQFF.

This clone turned up a few times. The chain carries TRBV5-1 and TRBJ2-1; TRBD2 aligns across 8 bases. Looked up from germline, CDR1 is SGHRS and CDR2 is YFSETQ. The CDR3 extends over 15 amino acids. Trimming at V came to 5 bases and at J to 7 bases, leaving 11 bases not matched to a gene. This CDR3 is CASSVGTSIKNEQFF. In DNA form, the CDR3 reads TGCGCCAGCAGTGTCGGGACTAGTATTAAGAATGAGCAGTTCTTC.

This clone was counted many times. Written as DNA, the CDR3 is TGTGCCAGCAGCTTGGTGGACAGGAGGGACACTGAAGCTTTCTTT. Encoded protein: CASSLVDRRDTEAFF. The V call is TRBV5-4, the J call TRBJ1-1; 7 nucleotides match TRBD1. The CDR3 covers 15 residues. With 0 bases clipped from V and 3 bases from J, the junction kept 5 bases outside the gene matches. Germline loops: CDR1 SGHNT, CDR2 YYREEE (reference sequence).

Here the CDR3 reads CSVEPLGQRNYGYTF. In DNA form, the CDR3 reads TGCAGCGTTGAACCGTTGGGACAGCGGAACTATGGCTACACCTTC. V is TRBV29-1 and J is TRBJ1-2; TRBD1 matches 7 bases. The germline gives CDR1 SQVTM, CDR2 ANQGSEA. V trimming: 2 bases; J trimming: 2 bases; junction bases outside the gene matches: 8. The CDR3 has 15 amino acids.

This clone was picked up one time. V and J are TRBV18 and TRBJ1-1; tentative D call: TRBD1 (6 bases). V dropped 3 bases and J dropped 4 bases, with 12 bases sitting between them. This CDR3 has 14 amino acids. Germline CDR1 reads KGHSH; CDR2 reads LQKENI. The CDR3 loop reads CASSPAGARTEAFF. CDR3 DNA sequence: TGTGCCAGCTCACCCGCGGGGGCTCGCACTGAAGCTTTCTTT. Full variable domain (missing parts from reference TRBV18 and TRBJ1-1): NAGVMQNPRHLVRRRGQEARLRCSPMKGHSHVYWYRQLPEEGLKFMVYLQKENIIDESGMPKERFSAEFPKEGPSILRIQQVVRGDSAAYFCASSPAGARTEAFFGQGTRLTVV.